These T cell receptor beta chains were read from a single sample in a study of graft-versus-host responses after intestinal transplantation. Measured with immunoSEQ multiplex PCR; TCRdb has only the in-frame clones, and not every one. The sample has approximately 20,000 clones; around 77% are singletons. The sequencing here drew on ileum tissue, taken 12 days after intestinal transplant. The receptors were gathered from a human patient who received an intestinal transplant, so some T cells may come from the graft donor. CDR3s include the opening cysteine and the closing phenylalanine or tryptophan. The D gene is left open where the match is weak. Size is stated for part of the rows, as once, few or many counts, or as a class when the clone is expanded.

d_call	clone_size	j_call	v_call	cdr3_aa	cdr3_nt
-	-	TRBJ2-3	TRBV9	CASSPLGDTQYF	TGTGCCAGCAGCCCACTAGGAGATACGCAGTATTTT
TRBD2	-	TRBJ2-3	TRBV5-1	CASSPGISGGADTQYF	TGCGCCAGCAGCCCGGGCATTAGCGGGGGGGCGGATACGCAGTATTTT
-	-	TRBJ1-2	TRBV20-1	CSATGLFGYTF	TGCAGTGCTACTGGCCTCTTTGGCTACACCTTC
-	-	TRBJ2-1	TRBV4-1	CASSRVRDEQFF	TGCGCCAGCAGCCGAGTGCGAGATGAGCAGTTCTTC
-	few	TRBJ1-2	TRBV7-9	CASSPGGGGYTF	TGTGCCAGCAGCCCGGGGGGAGGGGGCTACACCTTC
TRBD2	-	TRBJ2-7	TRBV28	CASSPWGLAGGAYEQYF	TGTGCCAGCAGTCCCTGGGGACTAGCGGGAGGCGCCTACGAGCAGTACTTC
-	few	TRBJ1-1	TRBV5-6	CASSPNAAKNTEAFF	TGTGCCAGCAGCCCAAACGCGGCGAAGAACACTGAAGCTTTCTTT
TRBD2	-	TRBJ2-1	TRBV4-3	CASSQDGLLAGRDNEQFF	TGCGCCAGCAGCCAAGATGGCTTACTAGCGGGGCGCGACAATGAGCAGTTCTTC
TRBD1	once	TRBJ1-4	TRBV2	CASSFTGDGATNEKLFF	TGTGCCAGCAGTTTTACAGGGGACGGGGCAACTAATGAAAAACTGTTTTTT
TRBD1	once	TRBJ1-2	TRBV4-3	CASSPRGNYGYTF	TGCGCCAGCAGCCCCAGGGGGAACTATGGCTACACCTTC
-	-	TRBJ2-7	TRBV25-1	CASKRGGWGEQYF	TGTGCCAGCAAAAGGGGTGGGTGGGGCGAGCAGTACTTC
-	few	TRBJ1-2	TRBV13	CASSPDRRNGYTF	TGTGCCAGCAGCCCCGACAGGAGGAATGGCTACACCTTC
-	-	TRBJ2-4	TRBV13	CASSSPFERAKNIQYF	TGTGCCAGCAGCTCCCCCTTTGAGCGGGCCAAAAACATTCAGTACTTC
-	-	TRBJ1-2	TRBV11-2	CASSPTWGYYGYTF	TGTGCCAGCAGTCCAACGTGGGGCTACTATGGCTACACCTTC
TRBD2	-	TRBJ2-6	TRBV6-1	CASSGGGNGANVLTF	TGTGCCAGCAGTGGGGGGGGGAATGGGGCCAACGTCCTGACTTTC
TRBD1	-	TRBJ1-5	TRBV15	CATSNQGTGDQPQHF	TGTGCCACCAGCAACCAAGGGACAGGGGATCAGCCCCAGCATTTT
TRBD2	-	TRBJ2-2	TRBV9	CASGLDTGELFF	TGTGCCAGCGGACTAGACACCGGGGAGCTGTTTTTT
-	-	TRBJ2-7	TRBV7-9	CASSNRDADSYEQYF	TGTGCCAGCAGCAACAGGGACGCGGACTCCTACGAGCAGTACTTC
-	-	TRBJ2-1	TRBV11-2	CASTAGGSYNEQFF	TGTGCCAGCACCGCAGGGGGGTCCTACAATGAGCAGTTCTTC
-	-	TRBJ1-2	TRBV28	CASSSGVLNYGYTF	TGTGCCAGCAGTTCCGGGGTCCTTAACTATGGCTACACCTTC
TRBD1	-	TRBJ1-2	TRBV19	CASSPRDRGGYTF	TGTGCCAGTAGTCCGAGGGACAGGGGAGGCTACACCTTC
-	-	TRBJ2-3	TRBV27	CASSPPRGYTQYF	TGTGCCAGCAGTCCCCCCCGGGGTTATACGCAGTATTTT
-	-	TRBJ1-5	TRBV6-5	CASSPRGAGNQPQHF	TGTGCCAGCAGTCCCCGGGGGGCCGGCAATCAGCCCCAGCATTTT
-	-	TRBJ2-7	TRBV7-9	CASRPGMAGSSYEQYF	TGTGCCAGCAGGCCCGGCATGGCGGGGAGCTCCTACGAGCAGTACTTC
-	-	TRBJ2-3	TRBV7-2	CASRFLGHTQYF	TGTGCCAGCAGGTTCCTGGGCCATACGCAGTATTTT
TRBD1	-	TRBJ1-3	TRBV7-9	CASSRQGGPGNTIYF	TGTGCCAGCAGTCGACAGGGGGGGCCTGGTAACACCATATATTTT
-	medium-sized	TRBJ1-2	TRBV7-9	CASSDGGGGGYTF	TGTGCCAGCAGCGATGGGGGGGGCGGTGGCTACACCTTC
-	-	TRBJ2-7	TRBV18	CASSPRRGEQYF	TGTGCCAGCTCACCACGTCGGGGCGAGCAGTACTTC
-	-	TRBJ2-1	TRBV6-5	CASGGAFYEQFF	TGTGCCAGCGGGGGGGCCTTCTATGAGCAGTTCTTC
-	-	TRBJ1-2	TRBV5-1	CASSLKFPPVIEDGYTF	TGCGCCAGCAGCTTGAAATTCCCCCCCGTGATAGAGGATGGCTACACCTTC
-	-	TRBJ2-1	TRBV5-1	CASSLAHSAYGNEQFF	TGCGCCAGCAGCTTGGCCCATAGCGCCTATGGGAATGAGCAGTTCTTC
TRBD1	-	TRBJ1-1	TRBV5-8	CASSNRQGAFAGAFF	TGTGCCAGCAGCAACCGACAGGGCGCGTTCGCTGGCGCTTTCTTT
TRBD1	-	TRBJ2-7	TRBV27	CASSFLGQVSYEQYF	TGTGCCAGCAGTTTCCTCGGACAGGTTTCCTACGAGCAGTACTTC
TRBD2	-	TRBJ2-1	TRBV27	CASSPQRGVGPHSYNEQFF	TGTGCCAGCAGTCCTCAGCGGGGGGTAGGCCCTCATTCCTACAATGAGCAGTTCTTC
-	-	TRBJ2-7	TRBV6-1	CASSELGQGNYEQYF	TGTGCCAGCAGTGAATTAGGGCAGGGAAACTACGAGCAGTACTTC
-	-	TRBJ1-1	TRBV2	CASSPRAGGTEAFF	TGTGCCAGCAGCCCCCGGGCGGGCGGCACTGAAGCTTTCTTT
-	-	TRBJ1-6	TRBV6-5	CASRDGGSYNSPLHF	TGTGCCAGCAGAGACGGGGGCTCCTATAATTCACCCCTCCACTTT
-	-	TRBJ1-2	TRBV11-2	CASSLGLFVAGRNYGYTF	TGTGCCAGCAGCTTAGGACTTTTCGTTGCGGGACGTAACTATGGCTACACCTTC
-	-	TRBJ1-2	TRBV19	CASSQMGTFYGYTF	TGTGCCAGTAGTCAGATGGGGACATTCTATGGCTACACCTTC
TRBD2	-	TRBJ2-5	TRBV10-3	CAISSGRETQYF	TGTGCCATCAGTAGCGGGAGAGAGACCCAGTACTTC
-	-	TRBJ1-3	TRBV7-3	CASSSPGGPLYF	TGTGCCAGCAGCTCCCCGGGGGGACCCCTATATTTT
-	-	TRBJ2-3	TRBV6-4	CASSDRAEGTDTQYF	TGTGCCAGCAGTGACCGGGCGGAGGGAACAGATACGCAGTATTTT
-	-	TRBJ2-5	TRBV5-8	CASSLGGGMPETQYF	TGTGCCAGCAGCTTGGGAGGTGGAATGCCGGAGACCCAGTACTTC
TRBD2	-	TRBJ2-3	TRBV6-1	CASSDPGTSGVDTQYF	TGTGCCAGCAGTGACCCCGGGACTAGCGGGGTTGATACGCAGTATTTT
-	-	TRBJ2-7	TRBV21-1	CASSKPYSYEQYF	TGTGCCAGCAGCAAGCCCTATTCCTACGAGCAGTACTTC
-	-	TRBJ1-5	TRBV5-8	CASSSGTYQPQHF	TGTGCCAGCAGCTCCGGGACATACCAGCCCCAGCATTTT
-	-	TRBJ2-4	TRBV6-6	CASSYSVGEAQNIQYF	TGTGCCAGCAGTTACTCGGTTGGGGAGGCCCAAAACATTCAGTACTTC
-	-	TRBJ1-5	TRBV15	CATSRDKLALNQPQHF	TGTGCCACCAGCAGAGATAAGTTAGCGCTCAATCAGCCCCAGCATTTT
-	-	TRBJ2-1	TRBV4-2	CASSVADSYNEQFF	TGTGCCAGCAGCGTAGCGGATTCCTACAATGAGCAGTTCTTC
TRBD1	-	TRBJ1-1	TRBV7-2	CASTLSGTALEAFF	TGTGCCAGCACCCTCTCCGGGACAGCACTTGAAGCTTTCTTT
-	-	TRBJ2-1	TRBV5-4	CASSPSATYNEQFF	TGTGCCAGCAGTCCTAGCGCGACCTACAATGAGCAGTTCTTC
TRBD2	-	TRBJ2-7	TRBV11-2	CASSKTSGGYEQYF	TGTGCCAGCAGTAAAACTAGCGGGGGCTACGAGCAGTACTTC
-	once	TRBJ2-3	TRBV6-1	CASRGRGGPTDTQYF	TGTGCCAGCAGGGGGAGGGGGGGGCCTACAGATACGCAGTATTTT
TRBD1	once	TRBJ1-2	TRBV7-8	CASSPLTGGGGYTF	TGTGCCAGCAGCCCCCTGACAGGGGGCGGCGGCTACACCTTC
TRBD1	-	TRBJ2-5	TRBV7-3	CASSWDREETQYF	TGTGCCAGCAGCTGGGACAGGGAAGAGACCCAGTACTTC